A single sample gave rise to the 28 T cell receptor beta chains below, sequenced in a study of tissue T cells after allogeneic stem cell transplantation. Data came from immunoSEQ multiplex PCR; TCRdb stores just in-frame clones and leaves some out. This repertoire shows roughly 9,700 clones, roughly 64% found once; its top ten account for about a tenth. Sequencing was performed on tissue from the ileum, taken at autopsy. The receptors derive from a woman between 18 and 50 years old with breast cancer.

This clone was counted between two and nine times. CDR3 nucleotide sequence: TGCGCCAGCAGTGAGTCGGGCGAGCAGTACTTC. Translating gives CASSESGEQYF. The chain uses TRBV10-1 and TRBJ2-7; D is unresolved. This CDR3 is built from 11 residues. The germline gives CDR1 WNHNN, CDR2 SYGVQD (reference sequence). Deletions cut 0 bases from V and 6 bases from J, with 3 bases between.

The chain is built from TRBV7-2 and TRBJ2-7, with D tentatively TRBD1 or TRBD2 (5 bases each). The CDR3 runs to 16 residues. The germline V gene encodes CDR1 SGHTA and CDR2 FQGNSA. V was trimmed by 5 bases and J by 1 base, leaving 18 bases between them. In nucleotides, the CDR3 is TGTGCCAGCAGCCCTCAGTGGGGGAGAGGGTCCTACGAGCAGTACTTC. Translating it yields CASSPQWGRGSYEQYF.

The chain uses TRBV5-1 and TRBJ2-1, with 16 bases identical to TRBD2. Losses at the gene ends were 4 bases for V and 10 bases for J; bases not matched to a gene: 5. From germline, CDR1 is SGHRS and CDR2 YFSETQ. This CDR3 contains 15 residues. CDR3 nucleotides: TGCGCCAGCAGCACCGGGACTAGCGGGGGGGCAGAGCAGTTCTTC. This sequence encodes CASSTGTSGGAEQFF.

The J gene is TRBJ1-4, the V gene TRBV7-9; unclear D gene. The CDR3 loop spans 14 amino acids. Per the germline V gene, CDR1 is SEHNR and CDR2 is FQNEAQ (reference sequence). V was shortened by 0 bases and J by 3 bases, with 5 bases between the two germline ends. The CDR3 sequence: CASSLALPNEKLFF. The CDR3 region has the DNA TGTGCCAGCAGCTTAGCTCTTCCTAATGAAAAACTGTTTTTT.

This chain joins TRBV7-8 and TRBJ2-1, with 7 bases that match TRBD2. With V trimmed by 5 bases and J by 7 bases, 14 bases remained unmatched. The V gene's germline CDR1 is SGHVS and CDR2 FQNEAQ. The CDR3 extends over 16 amino acids. CDR3 region: CASSKPRRGVGNEQFF. CDR3 nucleotide sequence: TGTGCCAGCAGCAAACCCCGACGGGGGGTGGGGAATGAGCAGTTCTTC.

The V call is TRBV30, the J call TRBJ1-1; D possibly corresponds to TRBD1 (6 bases). Germline CDR1 and CDR2: GTSNPN and SVGIG (reference sequence). The CDR3 is 14 residues long. V lost 0 bases to trimming and J lost 1 base, with 9 bases between them. As DNA, the CDR3 is TGTGCCTGGAGTGTACACAGGGAGAACACTGAAGCTTTCTTT. The encoded protein is CAWSVHRENTEAFF.

The V call is TRBV7-2, the J call TRBJ2-1; no clear D gene. The CDR3 has 14 residues. Germline values: CDR1 SGHTA, CDR2 FQGNSA. V shed 5 bases and J shed 9 bases, with 17 bases lying between them. The CDR3 DNA reads TGTGCCAGCAGCCCGACTCGTCCTTCCCCTGAGCAGTTCTTC. Translated: CASSPTRPSPEQFF.

The J gene is TRBJ1-1, the V gene TRBV12-5; tentative D call: TRBD1 (5 bases). Germline V lookup: CDR1 LGHNT, CDR2 FRNRAP. With 3 bases removed from V and 2 bases from J, the gap between germline ends came to 10 bases. The length of the CDR3 is 14 residues. The CDR3 spells CASGLGDFNTEAFF. The CDR3 nucleotides read TGTGCTAGTGGTTTAGGGGACTTCAACACTGAAGCTTTCTTT.

CDR3: CAWSVQDRPYGYTF. The CDR3 bases are TGTGCCTGGAGTGTACAGGACAGGCCCTATGGCTACACCTTC. The rearrangement joins TRBV30 to TRBJ1-2, with TRBD1 matching 7 bases. V lost 0 bases and J lost 4; bases outside the gene matches: 5. Germline V lookup: CDR1 GTSNPN, CDR2 SVGIG (reference sequence). The CDR3 consists of 14 residues.

The chain has TRBV9 and TRBJ2-2; no firm D call. Germline V gene sequence: CDR1 SGDLS, CDR2 YYNGEE. The CDR3 extends over 16 amino acids. Trimming pared 0 bases from V and 0 bases from J, leaving 9 bases between. The CDR3 spells CASSVGGNANTGELFF. The DNA of the CDR3 is TGTGCCAGCAGCGTAGGGGGAAACGCGAACACCGGGGAGCTGTTTTTT.

This chain joins TRBV6-6 and TRBJ2-3, with a tentative D call TRBD2 (6 bases). This CDR3 comprises 14 residues. CDR1 MNHNY and CDR2 SVGAGI come from the germline V gene (reference sequence). Trimming took 3 bases from V and 4 from J, leaving 11 bases between them. The CDR3 sequence is CASSYRRGADTQYF. As DNA, the CDR3 is TGTGCCAGCAGTTATAGGCGGGGCGCAGATACGCAGTATTTT.

The V gene is TRBV7-2, the J gene TRBJ2-3, with 7 positions matching TRBD2. The CDR3 runs 14 residues. Germline V lookup: CDR1 SGHTA, CDR2 FQGNSA. Trimming removed 5 bases from V and 6 bases from J; junction bases left unmatched: 8. For the CDR3, the DNA is TGTGCCAGCAGCCAAGGACTAGGCGGGGATACGCAGTATTTT. Protein sequence: CASSQGLGGDTQYF.

CDR3 amino acids: CASSLSSGGINEQFF. The CDR3, as DNA: TGCGCCAGCAGCCTCTCCAGCGGGGGGATCAATGAGCAGTTCTTC. The rearrangement uses TRBV5-1 and TRBJ2-1, with TRBD2 matching over 9 bases. Germline V gene data show CDR1 as SGHRS and CDR2 as YFSETQ. The J segment lost 6 bases and the V segment lost 4 bases, leaving 8 bases of the junction unmatched. The CDR3 spans 15 residues.

The rearrangement links TRBV28 to TRBJ2-5; TRBD1 matches 8 bases. The CDR3 spans 15 residues. Trimming took 5 bases from V and 3 from J; bases not matched to a gene: 8. Germline CDR1 MDHEN, CDR2 SYDVKM. In nucleotides, the CDR3 is TGTGCCAGCAGTCCGCCGGGACAGGCCAAAGAGACCCAGTACTTC. Amino acids: CASSPPGQAKETQYF.

This clone was found a few times. The rearrangement links TRBV4-1 to TRBJ2-3; 9 positions agree with TRBD1. CDR1 and CDR2 from the germline V gene are MGHRA and YSYEKL. The CDR3 covers 16 residues. Unmatched junction bases numbered 3, after V lost 2 bases and J lost 0 bases. CDR3 DNA sequence: TGCGCCAGCAGCCAACTTGACAGGGGGAGCACAGATACGCAGTATTTT. It specifies CASSQLDRGSTDTQYF.

The chain carries TRBV5-5 and TRBJ2-2, with D maybe TRBD1 (6 bases). The CDR3 is 15 residues long. The V end was cut by 2 bases, the J end by 4 bases, with 12 bases between. Germline V gene lookup returns CDR1 SGHKS and CDR2 YYEKEE (reference sequence). CDR3 sequence: CASSFRQALTGELFF. CDR3 DNA sequence: TGTGCCAGCAGCTTTCGACAGGCTCTCACCGGGGAGCTGTTTTTT.

V and J are TRBV12-3 or TRBV12-4 and TRBJ2-5; no firm D call. The CDR3 is 13 residues long. V lost 4 bases and J lost 1, with 7 bases in between. CDR3 amino acids: CASSSASQETQYF. DNA for the CDR3: TGTGCCAGCAGTTCGGCAAGCCAAGAGACCCAGTACTTC.

To note about this clone: Other DNA sequences within the sample encode an identical CDR3. The chain joins TRBV28 to TRBJ2-2; 7 bases are a match to TRBD2. Trimming took 5 bases from V and 4 from J; bases not matched to a gene: 7. CDR3 length equals 15 residues. Looked up from germline, CDR1 is MDHEN and CDR2 is SYDVKM. The CDR3 coding sequence is TGTGCCAGCAGTCTCGCGGGAGTTCCCACCGGGGAGCTGTTTTTT. As protein: CASSLAGVPTGELFF.

Notes on this clone: The same CDR3 is also encoded by other DNA sequences in this sample. The rearrangement links TRBV14 to TRBJ1-2; TRBD1 is a possible D gene (6 bases). Germline CDR1 and CDR2: SGHDN and FVKESK. This CDR3 is 13 amino acids long. V was shortened by 3 bases and J by 2 bases, with 7 bases between the two germline ends. The CDR3 region is CASSQGANYGYTF. The CDR3 DNA reads as TGTGCCAGCAGCCAGGGGGCCAACTATGGCTACACCTTC.

This clone has just a few counts. The chain recombines TRBV28 with TRBJ2-5; TRBD1 aligns across 11 bases. Per germline, CDR1 MDHEN and CDR2 SYDVKM. Unmatched junction bases numbered 8, after V lost 2 bases and J lost 9 bases. This CDR3 is 15 amino acids long. CDR3: CASSLLGQGELAQYF. The CDR3, as DNA: TGTGCCAGCAGTTTACTGGGACAGGGGGAGCTGGCCCAGTACTTC.

This chain links TRBV6-1 with TRBJ2-5; 9 nucleotides align to TRBD1. Looked up from germline, CDR1 is MNHNS and CDR2 is SASEGT. The CDR3 runs 15 residues. Trimming took 0 bases from V and 7 from J; bases not matched to a gene: 6. The CDR3 sequence is CASSEARGQGGTQYF. For the CDR3, the DNA is TGTGCCAGCAGTGAAGCAAGGGGACAGGGAGGGACCCAGTACTTC.

The V and J genes are TRBV4-3 and TRBJ1-2, with a tentative D call TRBD1 (6 bases). The CDR3 is made up of 14 amino acids. Germline V CDR1 and CDR2: LGHNA, YSLEER. Deletions cut 4 bases from V and 7 bases from J, with 16 bases between. Here the CDR3 DNA reads TGCGCCAGCAGCCGCACGAACAGGGTGTCTGGCTACACCTTC. This translates into CASSRTNRVSGYTF.

This clone is categorized as large. The chain joins TRBV6-2 or TRBV6-3 to TRBJ1-5; D gene uncertain. The germline CDR1 and CDR2 sequences are MNHEY and SVGEGT. Trimming stripped 4 bases from V and 12 bases from J, with 16 bases between. This CDR3 comprises 13 residues. CDR3 sequence: CASSFPARYNQHF. As DNA, the CDR3 is TGTGCCAGCAGTTTCCCCGCGAGGTATAACCAGCATTTT.

This clone rates as medium-sized. V and J are TRBV9 and TRBJ1-6; D is ambiguous. The V and J ends lost 3 bases and 9 bases respectively, with 13 bases between them. This CDR3 region has 14 residues. Germline CDR1 and CDR2: SGDLS and YYNGEE. The CDR3 spells CASSAHSGPSPLHF. The CDR3 DNA reads TGTGCCAGCAGCGCCCACAGCGGCCCTTCACCCCTCCACTTT.

The gene calls are TRBV7-2 and TRBJ2-1; the D is unclear. This CDR3 has 15 amino acids. Trimming shortened V by 5 bases and J by 0 bases, and 11 bases separated the two germline ends. CDR1 and CDR2 (germline): SGHTA, FQGNSA. CDR3 sequence reads: CASSVRQSSYNEQFF. Here the CDR3 DNA reads TGTGCCAGCAGCGTAAGACAAAGCTCCTACAATGAGCAGTTCTTC.

The CDR3 here is CASSSNVGELFF. The CDR3 region has the DNA TGTGCCAGCAGCAGCAATGTCGGGGAGCTGTTTTTT. The chain employs TRBV6-5 and TRBJ2-2; D unresolved. The V gene lost 6 bases and the J gene lost 7 bases, with 9 bases spanning the gap. This CDR3 contains 12 residues. Per germline, CDR1 MNHEY and CDR2 SVGAGI.

This clone came up a few times. The same CDR3 also results from other DNA sequences found in this sample. The V and J genes are TRBV14 and TRBJ1-2; D is unresolved. V gave up 1 base and J gave up 0 bases, with 3 bases separating them. Germline CDR1 and CDR2: SGHDN and FVKESK. The CDR3 extends over 13 amino acids. CDR3 sequence: CASSQGANYGYTF. The CDR3 DNA reads TGTGCCAGCAGCCAAGGAGCTAACTATGGCTACACCTTC.

This clone was seen a single time. The rearrangement links TRBV5-4 to TRBJ2-5; D is perhaps TRBD2 (6 bases). This CDR3 has 11 residues. Germline values: CDR1 SGHNT, CDR2 YYREEE (reference sequence). The V and J ends lost 5 bases and 7 bases respectively, with 9 bases between them. CDR3 bases: TGTGCCAGCAGGGGGGGTGGGACCCAGTACTTC. It specifies CASRGGGTQYF.